Shown below are 18 T cell receptor beta chains from a single sample sequenced in a study of blood T cells in healthy people across ages. Next came a second PCR, run for about 6 to 12 cycles, which used a sample-barcoded 5' primer along with a J-beta primer mix. TCRdb redid the calling of the 5' RACE reads with MiXCR, one entry per CDR3 protein. In the table there are under 2 million distinct CDR3 sequences, 30% to 40% of which are singletons. The sequencing sample was made of blood. Receptor source: a woman younger than 45 in good health.

The CDR3 DNA is TGTGCCAGCAGCCCGATGACAGGGCGCCTGGAGACCCAGTACTTC. It specifies CASSPMTGRLETQYF. The rearrangement links TRBV5-4 to TRBJ2-5; 7 bases match TRBD1. J was trimmed by 5 bases and V by 4 bases; bases with no gene match: 11. The CDR3 is 15 residues long. Germline lookup yields CDR1 SGHNT and CDR2 YYREEE (reference sequence). Complete variable domain (other parts from reference TRBV5-4 and TRBJ2-5): ETGVTQSPTHLIKTRGQQVTLRCSSQSGHNTVSWYQQALGQGPQFIFQYYREEENGRGNFPPRFSGLQFPNYSSELNVNALELDDSALYLCASSPMTGRLETQYFGPGTRLLVL.

The table lists this clonotype with a few counts. CDR3 DNA sequence: TGTGCCAGCAGTCGACAGGGACGGGGCAATGAGCAGTTCTTC. It codes for CASSRQGRGNEQFF. V and J are TRBV7-9 and TRBJ2-1; 7 positions match TRBD1. V was clipped by 6 bases and J by 6 bases; unmatched bases: 8. This CDR3 region has 14 residues. Per germline, CDR1 SEHNR and CDR2 FQNEAQ (reference sequence).

In regard to this clonotype: One junction end disagrees with the germline gene, perhaps due to a read error. The chain employs TRBV3-1 and TRBJ2-1; possibly TRBD2 for D (5 bases). The germline V gene has CDR1 LGHDT and CDR2 YNNKEL (reference sequence). The CDR3 runs 13 residues. The CDR3 region is CVSSQASGTEQFF. CDR3 in DNA: TGTGTCAGCAGCCAAGCCTCGGGAACTGAGCAGTTCTTC.

The chain combines TRBV20-1 with TRBJ2-3, with 11 bases lining up with TRBD1. The CDR3 covers 15 residues. Germline V gene data show CDR1 as DFQATT and CDR2 as SNEGSKA (reference sequence). V gave up 4 bases and J gave up 7 bases; unmatched junction bases: 10. CDR3 nucleotides: TGCAGTGCTACCACTGGACAGGGGGCGGTGAATACGCAGTATTTT. Protein: CSATTGQGAVNTQYF.

This clonotype was found once. V is TRBV19 and J is TRBJ1-5; 8 bases are shared with TRBD1. From germline, CDR1 is LNHDA and CDR2 SQIVND (reference sequence). This CDR3 has 15 residues. The V segment lost 8 bases and the J segment 1 base; nucleotides outside the gene matches: 7. The CDR3 region is CASEQGETSNQPQHF. The CDR3 DNA reads as TGTGCCAGTGAACAGGGGGAGACAAGCAATCAGCCCCAGCATTTT.

This clonotype was observed a few times. V and J are TRBV5-1 and TRBJ2-5; weak D call: TRBD1 (6 bases). The CDR3 totals 16 residues. V gave up 4 bases and J gave up 5 bases, with 21 bases separating them. Looked up from germline, CDR1 is SGHRS and CDR2 is YFSETQ. Here the CDR3 DNA reads TGCGCCAGCAGCCCAGAAGATACAGGGCCCCTCGAGACCCAGTACTTC. Its translation: CASSPEDTGPLETQYF.

This clonotype has a handful of counts. The J gene is TRBJ1-5, the V gene TRBV20-1; D may be TRBD1 (5 bases). Germline loops: CDR1 DFQATT, CDR2 SNEGSKA (reference sequence). The V gene lost 1 base and the J gene lost 0 bases, with 10 bases spanning the gap. There are 15 residues in the CDR3. The CDR3 DNA reads as TGCAGTGCTAGAGCTGAAGGGGATAGCAATCAGCCCCAGCATTTT. This encodes CSARAEGDSNQPQHF.

The table lists this clonotype with many counts. The V gene is TRBV12-3 or TRBV12-4, the J gene TRBJ2-1, with D tentatively TRBD1 or TRBD2 (5 bases each). CDR3 size: 16 residues. V was trimmed by 8 bases and J by 7 bases, leaving 24 bases between them. The DNA of the CDR3 is TGTGCCAGCGGTCCTTCCGGGACCATCTTGTGGAATGAGCAGTTCTTC. It encodes CASGPSGTILWNEQFF.

This clonotype was found many times. Germline is not matched at one junction end, which may reflect a read error. V and J are TRBV5-1 and TRBJ2-3; TRBD2 matches 15 bases. Germline V lookup: CDR1 SGHRS, CDR2 YFSETQ. This CDR3 has 17 amino acids. Here the CDR3 DNA reads TGTGCCAGCAGCCCGGGACTAGCGGGAGGCAGCACAGATACGCAGTATTTT. As protein: CASSPGLAGGSTDTQYF.

This clonotype showed up just a few times. The CDR3 loop is CASRASWGYGDTQYF. The CDR3, as DNA: TGTGCCAGCAGAGCCTCGTGGGGGTATGGGGATACGCAGTATTTT. This chain uses TRBV6-5 with TRBJ2-3; D is possibly TRBD1 or TRBD2 (5 bases each). Per germline, CDR1 MNHEY and CDR2 SVGAGI. The CDR3 spans 15 residues. Trimming removed 6 bases at V and 6 bases at J, with 19 bases between.

The table lists this clonotype with a few counts. The chain links TRBV6-1 to TRBJ1-6, with a weak D call TRBD1 (5 bases). The germline CDR1 and CDR2 sequences are MNHNS and SASEGT. The CDR3 loop spans 14 amino acids. V was trimmed by 6 bases and J by 6 bases, leaving 12 bases between them. Here the CDR3 reads CASSGEQVNSPLHF. The CDR3 DNA follows: TGTGCCAGCAGCGGGGAACAGGTTAATTCACCCCTCCACTTT.

This clonotype has a count of ten or more. The V and J genes are TRBV13 and TRBJ2-1; 9 bases line up with TRBD2. V shed 4 bases, J shed 4 bases, and the junction held 8 bases outside the gene matches. The CDR3 has 16 amino acids. Germline CDR1 PRHDT, CDR2 FYEKMQ (reference sequence). DNA for the CDR3: TGTGCCAGCAGCTCCGACCCGACTAGCGGTTACAATGAGCAGTTCTTC. Residues: CASSSDPTSGYNEQFF.

V is TRBV3-1 and J is TRBJ1-1; D gene uncertain. The germline gives CDR1 LGHDT, CDR2 YNNKEL (reference sequence). Trimming stripped 4 bases from V and 5 bases from J, with 5 bases between. CDR3 length: 11 residues. The CDR3 protein is CASSRYTEAFF. The CDR3 bases are TGTGCCAGCAGCCGGTATACTGAAGCTTTCTTT.

DNA of the CDR3: TGTGCCAGCAGCTTACGGGGAGCGGGGGGAAACACAGATACGCAGTATTTT. Protein: CASSLRGAGGNTDTQYF. The chain couples TRBV7-3 to TRBJ2-3; 9 bases match TRBD2. V lost 2 bases and J lost 2; bases outside the gene matches: 8. Germline V gene sequence: CDR1 SGHTA, CDR2 FQGTGA. The CDR3 covers 17 residues.

The chain carries TRBV18 and TRBJ1-6; no firm D call. The germline gives CDR1 KGHSH, CDR2 LQKENI. This CDR3 is 17 amino acids long. The V end was cut by 3 bases, the J end by 0 bases, with 12 bases between. CDR3 sequence: CASSPVQSSSYNSPLHF. CDR3 DNA sequence: TGTGCCAGCTCACCCGTGCAGAGCAGCTCCTATAATTCACCCCTCCACTTT.

In its sample, this clonotype was seen once. At one of its ends the junction is not consistent with the germline gene, which may arise from a read error. The genes are TRBV12-5 and TRBJ2-2, with D maybe TRBD2 (6 bases). This CDR3 spans 18 amino acids. Germline loops: CDR1 LGHNT, CDR2 FRNRAP. DNA for the CDR3: TGTGCTAGTGGTTCGGGTTCCGTAGCGGCGTCGAACACCGGGGAGCGGTTTTTT. This encodes CASGSGSVAASNTGERFF.

This clonotype was observed at least ten times. This chain uses TRBV6-5 with TRBJ2-7; D is ambiguous. V was trimmed by 2 bases and J by 0 bases, leaving 8 bases between them. Germline V gives CDR1 MNHEY, CDR2 SVGAGI. This CDR3 comprises 14 residues. This chain's CDR3 is CASSYAGSSYEQYF. The CDR3 DNA sequence: TGTGCCAGCAGTTACGCTGGCAGCTCCTACGAGCAGTACTTC.

Only a few counts were recorded for this clonotype. The genes are TRBV6-6 and TRBJ2-3, with 8 bases that match TRBD1. Looked up from germline, CDR1 is MNHNY and CDR2 is SVGAGI (reference sequence). V gave up 6 bases and J gave up 2 bases; unmatched junction bases: 4. The CDR3 runs to 14 residues. DNA for the CDR3: TGTGCCAGCAGATTGGGACAGGACACAGATACGCAGTATTTT. Its protein product is CASRLGQDTDTQYF.